This paragraph reports one T cell receptor beta chain. Its antigen is not known. The record originates from a study of shared clonotypes between healthy human individuals. Study results and caveats: An anticipated effect of sequencing depth on clonotype sharing among donors was recognized.

Among the unsorted PBMC samples, replicate PCRs used about 280 ng DNA, 25,000 to 35,000 T cell genomes. The protocol was immunoSEQ multiplex PCR, while the TCRdb copy is restricted to in-frame clones and leaves out a portion. The sample holds 490,000 or so clones, less than 80% seen once. Sequencing was performed on PBMCs. This sequence was found in a woman in her thirties or forties in good health. Some clones in this sample may be carry-over from other donors' samples.

CDR3 in amino acids: CASSYPLFRGALGNEQFF. The DNA for the CDR3 is TGTGCCAGCAGTTATCCCCTGTTCCGGGGGGCGTTAGGCAATGAGCAGTTCTTC. The chain is built from TRBV28 and TRBJ2-1, with D maybe TRBD2 (7 bases). From germline, CDR1 is MDHEN and CDR2 SYDVKM. Trimming took off 4 bases at V and 6 bases at J, with 25 bases between the two ends. The CDR3 extends over 18 amino acids.